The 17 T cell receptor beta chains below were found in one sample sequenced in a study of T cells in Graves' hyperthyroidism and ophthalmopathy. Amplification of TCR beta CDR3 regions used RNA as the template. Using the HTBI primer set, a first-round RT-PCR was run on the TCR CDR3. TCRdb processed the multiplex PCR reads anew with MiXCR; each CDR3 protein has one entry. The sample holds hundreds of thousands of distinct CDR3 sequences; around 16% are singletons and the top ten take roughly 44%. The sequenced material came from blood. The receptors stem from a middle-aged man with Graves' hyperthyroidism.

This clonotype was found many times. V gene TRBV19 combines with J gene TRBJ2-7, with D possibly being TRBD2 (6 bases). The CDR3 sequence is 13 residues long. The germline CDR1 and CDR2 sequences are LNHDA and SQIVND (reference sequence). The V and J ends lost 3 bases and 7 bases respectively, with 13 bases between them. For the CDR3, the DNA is TGTGCCAGTAGTATGGCGGCGGCGGGAGAGCAGTACTTC. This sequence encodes CASSMAAAGEQYF.

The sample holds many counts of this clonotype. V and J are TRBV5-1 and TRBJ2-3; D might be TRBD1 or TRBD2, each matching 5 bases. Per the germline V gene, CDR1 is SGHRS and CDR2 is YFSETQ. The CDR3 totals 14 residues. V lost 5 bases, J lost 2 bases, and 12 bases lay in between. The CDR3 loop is CASRVGENTDTQYF. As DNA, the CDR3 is TGCGCCAGCAGGGTGGGGGAGAACACAGATACGCAGTATTTT.

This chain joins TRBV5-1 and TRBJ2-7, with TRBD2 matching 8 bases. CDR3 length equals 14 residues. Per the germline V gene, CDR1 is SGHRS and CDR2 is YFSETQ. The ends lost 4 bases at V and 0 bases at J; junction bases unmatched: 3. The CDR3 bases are TGCGCCAGCAGCGGCGGGGGGACCTCCTACGAGCAGTACTTC. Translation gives CASSGGGTSYEQYF.

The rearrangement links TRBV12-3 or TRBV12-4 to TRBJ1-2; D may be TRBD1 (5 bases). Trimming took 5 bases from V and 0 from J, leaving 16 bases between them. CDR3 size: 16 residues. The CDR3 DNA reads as TGTGCCAGCAGTCCAGGGCGGCGGTTAACTAACTATGGCTACACCTTC. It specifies CASSPGRRLTNYGYTF.

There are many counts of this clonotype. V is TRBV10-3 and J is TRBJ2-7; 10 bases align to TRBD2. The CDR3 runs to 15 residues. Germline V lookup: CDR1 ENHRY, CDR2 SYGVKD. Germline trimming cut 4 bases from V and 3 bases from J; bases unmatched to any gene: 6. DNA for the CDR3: TGTGCCATCAGTGCAGGTAGCGGGGGGAACTACGAGCAGTACTTC. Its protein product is CAISAGSGGNYEQYF.

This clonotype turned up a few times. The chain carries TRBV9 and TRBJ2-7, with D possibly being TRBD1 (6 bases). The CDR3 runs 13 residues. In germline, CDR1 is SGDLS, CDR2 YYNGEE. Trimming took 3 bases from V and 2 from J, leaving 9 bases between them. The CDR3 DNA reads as TGTGCCAGCAGCGCGACAGGAACCTACGAGCAGTACTTC. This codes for CASSATGTYEQYF.

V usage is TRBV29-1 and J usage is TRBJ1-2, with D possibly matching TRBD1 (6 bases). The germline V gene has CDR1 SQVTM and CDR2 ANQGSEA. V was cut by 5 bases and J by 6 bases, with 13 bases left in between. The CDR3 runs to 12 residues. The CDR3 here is CSVPTGYDGYTF. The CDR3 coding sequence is TGCAGCGTTCCTACAGGGTATGATGGCTACACCTTC.

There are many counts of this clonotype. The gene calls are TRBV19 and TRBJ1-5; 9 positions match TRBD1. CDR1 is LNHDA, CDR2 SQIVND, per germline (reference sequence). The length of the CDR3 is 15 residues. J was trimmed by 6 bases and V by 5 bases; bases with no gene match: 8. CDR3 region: CASSPTGGAGQPQHF. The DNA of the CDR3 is TGTGCCAGTAGTCCCACAGGGGGCGCGGGTCAGCCCCAGCATTTT.

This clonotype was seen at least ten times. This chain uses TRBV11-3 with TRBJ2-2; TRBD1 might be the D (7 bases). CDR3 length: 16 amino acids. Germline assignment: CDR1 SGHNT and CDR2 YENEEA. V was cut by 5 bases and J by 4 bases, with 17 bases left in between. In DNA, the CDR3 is TGTGCCAGCAGCCCCCGGCGGCAGGGGGGCACCGGGGAGCTGTTTTTT. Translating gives CASSPRRQGGTGELFF.

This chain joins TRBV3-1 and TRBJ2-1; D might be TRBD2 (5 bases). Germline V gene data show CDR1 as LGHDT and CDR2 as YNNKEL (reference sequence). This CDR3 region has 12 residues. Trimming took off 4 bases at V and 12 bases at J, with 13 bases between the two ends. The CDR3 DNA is TGTGCCAGCAGCCTCCGGGAAAGAGGGCAGTTCTTC. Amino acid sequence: CASSLRERGQFF.

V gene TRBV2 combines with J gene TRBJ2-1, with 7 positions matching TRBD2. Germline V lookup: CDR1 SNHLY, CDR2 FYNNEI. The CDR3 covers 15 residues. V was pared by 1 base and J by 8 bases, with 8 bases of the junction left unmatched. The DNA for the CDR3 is TGTGCCAGCAGTGAAGATGGAGGGGCGGGGGATGAGCAGTTCTTC. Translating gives CASSEDGGAGDEQFF.

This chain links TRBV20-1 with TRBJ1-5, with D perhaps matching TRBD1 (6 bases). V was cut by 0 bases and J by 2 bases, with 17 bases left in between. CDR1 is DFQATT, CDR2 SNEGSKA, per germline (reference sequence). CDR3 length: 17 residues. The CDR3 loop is CSARDWARTARNQPQHF. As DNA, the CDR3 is TGCAGTGCTAGAGATTGGGCGAGGACAGCACGCAATCAGCCCCAGCATTTT.

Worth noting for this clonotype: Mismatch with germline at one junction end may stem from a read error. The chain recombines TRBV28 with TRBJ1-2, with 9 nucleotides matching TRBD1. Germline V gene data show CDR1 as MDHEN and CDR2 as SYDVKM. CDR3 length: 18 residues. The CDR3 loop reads CAISEWTGDLRSSYGYTF. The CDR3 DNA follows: TGTGCCATCAGTGAATGGACAGGGGACCTCAGATCATCCTATGGCTACACCTTC.

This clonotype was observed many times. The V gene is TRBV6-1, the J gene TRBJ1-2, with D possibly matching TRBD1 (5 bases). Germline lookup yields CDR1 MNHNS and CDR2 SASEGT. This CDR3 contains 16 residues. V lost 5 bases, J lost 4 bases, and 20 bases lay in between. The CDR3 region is CASSYDIDWGFYGYTF. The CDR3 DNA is TGTGCCAGCAGTTACGATATCGATTGGGGGTTCTATGGCTACACCTTC.

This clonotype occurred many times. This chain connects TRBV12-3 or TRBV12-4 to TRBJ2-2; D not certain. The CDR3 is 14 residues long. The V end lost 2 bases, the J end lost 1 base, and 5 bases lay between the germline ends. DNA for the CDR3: TGTGCCAGCAGTTTAAACCGGAACACCGGGGAGCTGTTTTTT. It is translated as CASSLNRNTGELFF.

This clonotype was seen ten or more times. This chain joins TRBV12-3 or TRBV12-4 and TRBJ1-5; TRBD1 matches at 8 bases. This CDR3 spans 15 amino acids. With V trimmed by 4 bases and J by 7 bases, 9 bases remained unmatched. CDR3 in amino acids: CASSSSRGLGQPQHF. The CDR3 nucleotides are TGTGCCAGCAGTTCCAGCAGGGGGCTGGGGCAGCCCCAGCATTTT.

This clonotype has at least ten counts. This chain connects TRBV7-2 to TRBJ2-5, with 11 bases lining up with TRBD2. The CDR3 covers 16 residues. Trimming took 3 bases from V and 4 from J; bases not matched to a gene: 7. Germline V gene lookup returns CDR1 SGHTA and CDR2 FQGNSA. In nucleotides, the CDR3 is TGTGCCAGCAGCTTGGAACGGCTAGCGGGGGGAGAGACCCAGTACTTC. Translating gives CASSLERLAGGETQYF.